The clone carrying this T cell receptor (beta chain) appeared a single time. This sample is drawn from a study of blood T cell repertoires in COVID-19. Turning to the study itself: Both acute and convalescent COVID-19 samples were obtained from the United States, Italy and Spain.

The study drew participants aged about 18 to 90 years from roughly 25 US areas. Cohort allocation depended upon clinical history that participants reported. This CDR3 is 12 amino acids long. CDR1 and CDR2 (germline): LNHDA, SQIVND (reference sequence). Trimming took 8 bases from V and 4 from J, leaving 11 bases between them. In the original analysis: Estimation of nucleated cell counts relied on the amplification of reference gene primers. Assay used: immunoSEQ multiplex PCR; TCRdb lists only in-frame clones, some missing. That table supplies the V and J calls and clone size; D and trimming were determined from the DNA. The repertoire holds about 400,000 clones, with under 90% as singletons.

The specimen was PBMCs or T cells enriched from blood (not recorded which). This sequence joins TRBV19 and TRBJ1-2; weak D call: TRBD1 (5 bases). The source is a woman aged 25 to 39 who had recovered from COVID-19. The CDR3 reads CASSRVAYGYTF. CDR3 DNA sequence: TGTGCCAGTTCCAGGGTCGCCTATGGCTACACCTTC.